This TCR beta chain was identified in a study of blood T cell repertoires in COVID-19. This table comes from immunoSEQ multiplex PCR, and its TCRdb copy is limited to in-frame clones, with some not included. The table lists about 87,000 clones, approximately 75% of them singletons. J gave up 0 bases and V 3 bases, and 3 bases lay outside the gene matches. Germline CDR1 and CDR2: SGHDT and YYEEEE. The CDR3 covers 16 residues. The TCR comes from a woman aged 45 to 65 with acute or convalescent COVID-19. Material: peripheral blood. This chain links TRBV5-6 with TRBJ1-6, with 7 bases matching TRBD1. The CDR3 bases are TGTGCCAGCAGCTCGGACAGGACCTCCTATAATTCACCCCTCCACTTT. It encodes CASSSDRTSYNSPLHF.